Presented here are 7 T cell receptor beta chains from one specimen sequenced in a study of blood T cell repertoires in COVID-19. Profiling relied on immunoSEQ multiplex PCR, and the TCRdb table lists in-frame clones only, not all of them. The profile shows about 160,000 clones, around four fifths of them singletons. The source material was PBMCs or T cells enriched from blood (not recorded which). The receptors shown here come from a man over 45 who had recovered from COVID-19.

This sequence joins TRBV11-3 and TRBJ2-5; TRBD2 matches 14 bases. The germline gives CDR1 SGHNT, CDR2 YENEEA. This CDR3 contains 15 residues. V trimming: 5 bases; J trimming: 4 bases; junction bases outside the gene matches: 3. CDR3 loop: CASSPGLAGGETQYF. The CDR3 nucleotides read TGTGCCAGCAGCCCTGGACTAGCGGGGGGAGAGACCCAGTACTTC. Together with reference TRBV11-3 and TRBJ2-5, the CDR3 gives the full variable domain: EAGVVQSPRYKIIEKKQPVAFWCNPISGHNTLYWYLQNLGQGPELLIRYENEEAVDDSQLPKDRFSAERLKGVDSTLKIQPAELGDSAVYLCASSPGLAGGETQYFGPGTRLLVL.

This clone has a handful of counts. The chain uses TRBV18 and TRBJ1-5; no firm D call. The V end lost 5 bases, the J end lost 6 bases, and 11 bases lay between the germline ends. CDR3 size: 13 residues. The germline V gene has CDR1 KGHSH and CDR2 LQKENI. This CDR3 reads CASSDGRFQPQHF. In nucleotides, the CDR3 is TGTGCCAGCTCAGACGGGAGGTTTCAGCCCCAGCATTTT.

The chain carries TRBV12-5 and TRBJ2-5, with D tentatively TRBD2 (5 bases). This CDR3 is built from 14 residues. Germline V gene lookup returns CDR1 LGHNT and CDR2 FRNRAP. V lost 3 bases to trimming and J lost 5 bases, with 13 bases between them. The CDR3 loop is CASGLGPGGETQYF. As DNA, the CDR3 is TGTGCTAGTGGTTTAGGCCCCGGCGGGGAGACCCAGTACTTC.

CDR3 nucleotide sequence: TGTGCCATCAGTGAGTTTCAGCGGGGGCCTCAAGAGACCCAGTACTTC. This sequence encodes CAISEFQRGPQETQYF. V gene TRBV10-3 combines with J gene TRBJ2-5, with TRBD2 identical over 8 bases. Germline CDR1 is ENHRY and CDR2 is SYGVKD. V dropped 1 base and J dropped 2; count of bases not matched to a gene: 6. The length of the CDR3 is 16 residues.

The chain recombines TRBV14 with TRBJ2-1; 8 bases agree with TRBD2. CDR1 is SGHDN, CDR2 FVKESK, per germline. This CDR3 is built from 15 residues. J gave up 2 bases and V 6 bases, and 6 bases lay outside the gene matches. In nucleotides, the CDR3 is TGTGCCAGCAGAGAGAGCGGGGGCCCCTACAATGAGCAGTTCTTC. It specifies CASRESGGPYNEQFF. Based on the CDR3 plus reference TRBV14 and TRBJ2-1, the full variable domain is EAGVTQFPSHSVIEKGQTVTLRCDPISGHDNLYWYRRVMGKEIKFLLHFVKESKQDESGMPNNRFLAERTGGTYSTLKVQPAELEDSGVYFCASRESGGPYNEQFFGPGTRLTVL.

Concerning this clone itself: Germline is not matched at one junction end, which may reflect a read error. The CDR3, as DNA: TGTGCCAGTAGTATCAGTGTAGGGAGCAGTCAGCCCCAGCATTTT. It codes for CASSISVGSSQPQHF. The chain employs TRBV19 and TRBJ1-5; no clear D. The length of the CDR3 is 15 residues. Looked up from germline, CDR1 is LNHDA and CDR2 is SQIVND (reference sequence).

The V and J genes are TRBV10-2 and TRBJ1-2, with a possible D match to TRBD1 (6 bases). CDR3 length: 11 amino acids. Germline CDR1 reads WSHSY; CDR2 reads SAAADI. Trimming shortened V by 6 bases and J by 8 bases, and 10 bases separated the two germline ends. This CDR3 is CASSRGEGYTF. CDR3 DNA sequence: TGCGCCAGCAGCAGGGGCGAAGGCTACACCTTC.